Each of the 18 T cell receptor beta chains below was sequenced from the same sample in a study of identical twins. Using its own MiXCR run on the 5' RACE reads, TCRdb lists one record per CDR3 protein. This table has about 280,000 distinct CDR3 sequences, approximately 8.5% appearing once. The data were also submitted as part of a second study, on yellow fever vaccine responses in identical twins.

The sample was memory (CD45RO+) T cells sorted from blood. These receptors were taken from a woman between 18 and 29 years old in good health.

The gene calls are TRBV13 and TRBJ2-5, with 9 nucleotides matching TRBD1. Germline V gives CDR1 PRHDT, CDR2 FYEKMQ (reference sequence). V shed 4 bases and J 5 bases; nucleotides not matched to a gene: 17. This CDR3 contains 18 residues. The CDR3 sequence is CASSSTVGQGSFGETQYF. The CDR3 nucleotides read TGTGCCAGCAGCTCAACGGTTGGACAGGGGTCTTTCGGGGAGACCCAGTACTTC.

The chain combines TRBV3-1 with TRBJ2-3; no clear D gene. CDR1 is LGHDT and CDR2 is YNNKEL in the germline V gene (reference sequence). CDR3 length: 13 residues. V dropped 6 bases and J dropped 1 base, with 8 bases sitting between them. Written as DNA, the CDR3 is TGTGCCAGCAGGCGCGGCGGCACAGATACGCAGTATTTT. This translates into CASRRGGTDTQYF.

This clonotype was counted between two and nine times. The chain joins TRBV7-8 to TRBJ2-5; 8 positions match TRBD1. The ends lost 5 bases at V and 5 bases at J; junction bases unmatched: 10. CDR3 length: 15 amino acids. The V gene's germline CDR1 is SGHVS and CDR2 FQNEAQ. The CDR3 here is CASSGGQGGRETQYF. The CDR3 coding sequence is TGTGCCAGCAGCGGCGGACAGGGAGGTAGGGAGACCCAGTACTTC.

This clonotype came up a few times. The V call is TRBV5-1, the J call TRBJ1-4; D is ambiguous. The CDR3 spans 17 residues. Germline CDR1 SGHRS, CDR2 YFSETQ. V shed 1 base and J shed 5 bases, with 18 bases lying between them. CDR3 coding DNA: TGCGCCAGCAGCTTGTTTCCACACTCTTCCAACAATGAAAAACTGTTTTTT. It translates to CASSLFPHSSNNEKLFF.

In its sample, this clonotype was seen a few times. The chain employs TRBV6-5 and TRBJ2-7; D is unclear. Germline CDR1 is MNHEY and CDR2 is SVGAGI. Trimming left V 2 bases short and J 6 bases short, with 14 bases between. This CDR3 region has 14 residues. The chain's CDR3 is CASSYGVDSAEQYF. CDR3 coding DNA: TGTGCCAGCAGTTACGGGGTTGACTCCGCCGAGCAGTACTTC.

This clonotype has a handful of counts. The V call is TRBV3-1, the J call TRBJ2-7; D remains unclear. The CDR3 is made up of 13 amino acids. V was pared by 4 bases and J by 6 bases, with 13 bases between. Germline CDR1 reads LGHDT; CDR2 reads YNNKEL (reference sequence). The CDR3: CASSPRYQVEQYF. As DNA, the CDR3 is TGTGCCAGCAGCCCCCGCTACCAGGTCGAGCAGTACTTC.

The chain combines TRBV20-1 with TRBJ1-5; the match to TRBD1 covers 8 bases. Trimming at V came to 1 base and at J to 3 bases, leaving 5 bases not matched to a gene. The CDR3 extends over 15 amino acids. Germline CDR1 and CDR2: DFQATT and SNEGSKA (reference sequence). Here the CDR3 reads CSARVGQGFNQPQHF. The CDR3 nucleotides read TGCAGTGCTAGAGTAGGACAGGGCTTCAATCAGCCCCAGCATTTT.

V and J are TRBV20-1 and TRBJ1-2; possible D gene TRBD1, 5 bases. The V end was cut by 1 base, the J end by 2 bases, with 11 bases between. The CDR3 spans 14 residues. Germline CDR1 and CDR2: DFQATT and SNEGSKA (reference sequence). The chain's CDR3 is CSARVTGENYGYTF. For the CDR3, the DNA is TGCAGTGCTAGAGTAACAGGAGAAAACTATGGCTACACCTTC.

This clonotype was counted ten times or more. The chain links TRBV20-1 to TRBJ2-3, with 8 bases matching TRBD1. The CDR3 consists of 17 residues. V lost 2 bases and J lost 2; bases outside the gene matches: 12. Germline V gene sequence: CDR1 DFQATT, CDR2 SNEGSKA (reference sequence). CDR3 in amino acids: CSARPRDRRSLTDTQYF. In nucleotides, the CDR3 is TGCAGTGCTAGACCCAGGGACAGGCGATCTCTCACAGATACGCAGTATTTT.

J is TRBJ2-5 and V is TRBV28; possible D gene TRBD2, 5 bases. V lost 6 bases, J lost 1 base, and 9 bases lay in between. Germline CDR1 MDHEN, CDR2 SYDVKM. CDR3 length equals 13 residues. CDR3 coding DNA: TGTGCCAGCAGGGTAGGGAGCCAAGAGACCCAGTACTTC. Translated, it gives CASRVGSQETQYF.

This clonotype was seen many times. Written as DNA, the CDR3 is TGTGCCAGCAGTGTCAAAACTGGGACCCAGTACTTC. Amino acids: CASSVKTGTQYF. V is TRBV25-1 and J is TRBJ2-5; D remains unclear. CDR1 and CDR2 from the germline V gene are MGHDK and SYGVNS. V lost 4 bases, J lost 7 bases, and 10 bases lay in between. This CDR3 spans 12 amino acids.

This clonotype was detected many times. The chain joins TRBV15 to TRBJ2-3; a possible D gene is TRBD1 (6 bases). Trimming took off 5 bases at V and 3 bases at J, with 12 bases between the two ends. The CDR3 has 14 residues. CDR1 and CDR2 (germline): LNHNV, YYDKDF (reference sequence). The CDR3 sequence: CATSPWDKTDTQYF. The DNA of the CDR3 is TGTGCCACCAGCCCCTGGGACAAAACAGATACGCAGTATTTT. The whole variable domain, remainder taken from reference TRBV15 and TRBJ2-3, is DAMVIQNPRYQVTQFGKPVTLSCSQTLNHNVMYWYQQKSSQAPKLLFHYYDKDFNNEADTPDNFQSRRPNTSFCFLDIRSPGLGDTAMYLCATSPWDKTDTQYFGPGTRLTVL.

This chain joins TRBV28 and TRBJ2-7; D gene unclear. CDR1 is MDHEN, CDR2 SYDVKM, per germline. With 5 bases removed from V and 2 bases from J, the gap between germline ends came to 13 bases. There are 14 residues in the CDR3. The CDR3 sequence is CASSLRLPPYEQYV. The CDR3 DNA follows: TGTGCCAGCAGTCTCCGTTTGCCTCCCTACGAGCAGTACGTC.

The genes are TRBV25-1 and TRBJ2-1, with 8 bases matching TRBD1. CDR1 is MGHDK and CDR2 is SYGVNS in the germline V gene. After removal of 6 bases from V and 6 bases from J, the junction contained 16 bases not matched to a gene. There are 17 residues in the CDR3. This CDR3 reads CASSANPQGESSNEQFF. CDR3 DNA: TGTGCCAGCAGCGCTAATCCACAGGGGGAGTCTAGCAATGAGCAGTTCTTC.

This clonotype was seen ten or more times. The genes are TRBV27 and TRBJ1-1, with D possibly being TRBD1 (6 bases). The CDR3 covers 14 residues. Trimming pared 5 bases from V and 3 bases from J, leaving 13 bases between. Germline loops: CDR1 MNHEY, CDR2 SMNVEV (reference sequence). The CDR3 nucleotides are TGTGCCAGCAGTGGGGGGCGCGGGGACACTGAAGCTTTCTTT. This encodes CASSGGRGDTEAFF.

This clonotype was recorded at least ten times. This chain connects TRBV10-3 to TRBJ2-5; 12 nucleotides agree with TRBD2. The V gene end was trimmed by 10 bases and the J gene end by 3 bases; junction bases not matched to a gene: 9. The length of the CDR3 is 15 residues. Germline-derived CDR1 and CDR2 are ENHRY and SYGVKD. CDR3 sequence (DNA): TGTGCCACCAGCGGAAGGACTAGCGGGGAAGAGACCCAGTACTTC. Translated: CATSGRTSGEETQYF.

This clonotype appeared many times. The CDR3 DNA reads as TGCAGCGTTGAGCGGCTAGTCATGAATGAGCAGTTCTTC. This encodes CSVERLVMNEQFF. V and J are TRBV29-1 and TRBJ2-1; D remains ambiguous. This CDR3 is 13 amino acids long. V gave up 3 bases and J gave up 7 bases, with 13 bases separating them. Germline V gene sequence: CDR1 SQVTM, CDR2 ANQGSEA.

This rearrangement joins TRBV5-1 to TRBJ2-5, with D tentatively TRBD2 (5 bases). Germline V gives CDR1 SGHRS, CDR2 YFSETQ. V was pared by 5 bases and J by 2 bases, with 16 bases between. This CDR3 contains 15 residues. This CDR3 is CASSLRSGDQETQYF. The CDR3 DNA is TGCGCCAGCAGTTTGAGATCCGGGGATCAAGAGACCCAGTACTTC.